Below are 13 T cell receptor beta chains sequenced from a single sample in a study of shared clonotypes between healthy human individuals. In the naive CD8 group, cells lacked CD45RO and were positively selected for CCR7, so terminally differentiated effector memory CD45RA+ cells were left out. Using immunoSEQ multiplex PCR, the repertoire was profiled, and TCRdb retains in-frame clones only, with some absent. The table shows approximately 740,000 clones, with approximately 92% occurring only once. The sample consisted of naive CD8+ T cells sorted from blood. Source of these receptors: a man aged 25 to 45 in good health.

The V call is TRBV28, the J call TRBJ2-7; unclear D gene. V gave up 1 base and J gave up 0 bases, with 7 bases separating them. There are 14 residues in the CDR3. CDR1 MDHEN and CDR2 SYDVKM come from the germline V gene. This CDR3 is CASSLSLNSYEQYF. The CDR3 nucleotides are TGTGCCAGCAGTTTATCGCTCAACTCCTACGAGCAGTACTTC.

This clone has more than one count but fewer than ten. The chain employs TRBV10-3 and TRBJ2-1, with D tentatively TRBD2 (6 bases). This CDR3 contains 15 residues. CDR1 is ENHRY, CDR2 SYGVKD, per germline. Trimming stripped 6 bases from V and 3 bases from J, with 15 bases between. CDR3 in amino acids: CAIRSGDLDYNEQFF. CDR3 sequence (DNA): TGTGCCATCAGATCGGGGGACTTGGACTACAATGAGCAGTTCTTC.

This clone turned up a few times. This chain links TRBV6-5 with TRBJ2-1, with D unclear. V was pared by 3 bases and J by 0 bases, with 6 bases between. The CDR3 totals 14 residues. The germline V gene has CDR1 MNHEY and CDR2 SVGAGI. CDR3: CASSYQSSYNEQFF. In DNA, the CDR3 is TGTGCCAGCAGTTATCAGAGCTCCTACAATGAGCAGTTCTTC.

The chain is built from TRBV19 and TRBJ1-1, with D perhaps matching TRBD1 (5 bases). Germline-derived CDR1 and CDR2 are LNHDA and SQIVND (reference sequence). CDR3 length: 13 residues. Trimming cost V 2 bases and J 5 bases, with 9 bases left between them. CDR3 residues: CASSIKRGTEAFF. In DNA form, the CDR3 reads TGTGCCAGTAGTATAAAGAGGGGTACTGAAGCTTTCTTT.

J is TRBJ1-2 and V is TRBV7-8; TRBD1 matches at 10 bases. Germline CDR1 reads SGHVS; CDR2 reads FQNEAQ. This CDR3 has 16 amino acids. Trimming removed 5 bases from V and 2 bases from J; junction bases left unmatched: 8. The CDR3: CASSPTRDRGNYGYTF. CDR3 coding DNA: TGTGCCAGCAGCCCGACACGGGACAGGGGAAACTATGGCTACACCTTC.

The genes are TRBV29-1 and TRBJ2-7; weak D call: TRBD2 (5 bases). Germline CDR1 and CDR2: SQVTM and ANQGSEA. Trimming took off 4 bases at V and 3 bases at J, with 7 bases between the two ends. The length of the CDR3 is 11 residues. For the CDR3, the DNA is TGCAGCGTTGTAACTAGCTACGAGCAGTACTTC. It specifies CSVVTSYEQYF.

This chain links TRBV18 with TRBJ1-1; D gene unclear. V lost 3 bases and J 0 bases, leaving 8 bases between the germline ends. Germline V gene data show CDR1 as KGHSH and CDR2 as LQKENI. The CDR3 runs 14 residues. The CDR3 loop reads CASSPYGLNTEAFF. DNA of the CDR3: TGTGCCAGCTCACCGTACGGGCTGAACACTGAAGCTTTCTTT.

The rearrangement uses TRBV27 and TRBJ2-7, with D possibly being TRBD2 (5 bases). The CDR3 is 14 amino acids. Germline V gives CDR1 MNHEY, CDR2 SMNVEV (reference sequence). The germline V and J ends were trimmed by 3 bases and 0 bases, with 9 bases remaining between them. CDR3 region: CASSFLGDSYEQYF. DNA for the CDR3: TGTGCCAGCAGTTTTCTCGGGGACTCCTACGAGCAGTACTTC.

This chain joins TRBV2 and TRBJ1-2; 7 bases line up with TRBD1. The V gene's germline CDR1 is SNHLY and CDR2 FYNNEI. Trimming cost V 8 bases and J 1 base; bases outside gene matches: 4. The CDR3 loop spans 13 amino acids. CDR3 coding DNA: TGTGCCAGCCCGCAGGGGGGTAACTATGGCTACACCTTC. Protein product: CASPQGGNYGYTF. Full variable domain (outside the CDR3, taken from reference TRBV2 and TRBJ1-2): EPEVTQTPSHQVTQMGQEVILRCVPISNHLYFYWYRQILGQKVEFLVSFYNNEISEKSEIFDDQFSVERPDGSNFTLKIRSTKLEDSAMYFCASPQGGNYGYTFGSGTRLTVV.

This clone occurred a few times. Other nucleotide sequences from this sample produce the same CDR3. The J gene is TRBJ2-7, the V gene TRBV10-2; D not resolved. The CDR3 contains 13 residues. Germline CDR1 reads WSHSY; CDR2 reads SAAADI. The ends were cut back, 3 bases at V and 1 base at J, with 7 bases in the middle. The CDR3 nucleotides are TGCGCCAGCAGTGAAAGTGGGTCCTACGAGCAGTACTTC. It translates to CASSESGSYEQYF.

Comment on this clone: The sample contains more than one DNA sequence encoding this CDR3. The chain employs TRBV7-9 and TRBJ1-1; D remains unclear. V lost 5 bases to trimming and J lost 4 bases, with 5 bases between them. Germline values: CDR1 SEHNR, CDR2 FQNEAQ (reference sequence). The CDR3 extends over 11 amino acids. The CDR3 DNA sequence: TGTGCCAGCAGCCCGAGCACTGAAGCTTTCTTT. Protein: CASSPSTEAFF.

The chain carries TRBV13 and TRBJ2-7, with D possibly being TRBD1 (7 bases). Deletions cut 5 bases from V and 5 bases from J, with 19 bases between. Germline values: CDR1 PRHDT, CDR2 FYEKMQ (reference sequence). This CDR3 region has 15 residues. The DNA of the CDR3 is TGTGCCAGCAGCCGGACTAACGACAGGGTAGACGAGCAGTACTTC. This gives the protein CASSRTNDRVDEQYF.

This clone was observed once. The chain links TRBV4-2 to TRBJ2-1; TRBD1 agrees at 8 bases. The CDR3 runs to 20 residues. Trimming cost V 0 bases and J 3 bases; bases outside gene matches: 16. CDR1 is LGHNA, CDR2 YNFKEQ, per germline. The CDR3 bases are TGTGCCAGCAGCCAAGATAGGCGGGGCAGGGGGCCCCCGGTCTACAATGAGCAGTTCTTC. This gives the protein CASSQDRRGRGPPVYNEQFF.